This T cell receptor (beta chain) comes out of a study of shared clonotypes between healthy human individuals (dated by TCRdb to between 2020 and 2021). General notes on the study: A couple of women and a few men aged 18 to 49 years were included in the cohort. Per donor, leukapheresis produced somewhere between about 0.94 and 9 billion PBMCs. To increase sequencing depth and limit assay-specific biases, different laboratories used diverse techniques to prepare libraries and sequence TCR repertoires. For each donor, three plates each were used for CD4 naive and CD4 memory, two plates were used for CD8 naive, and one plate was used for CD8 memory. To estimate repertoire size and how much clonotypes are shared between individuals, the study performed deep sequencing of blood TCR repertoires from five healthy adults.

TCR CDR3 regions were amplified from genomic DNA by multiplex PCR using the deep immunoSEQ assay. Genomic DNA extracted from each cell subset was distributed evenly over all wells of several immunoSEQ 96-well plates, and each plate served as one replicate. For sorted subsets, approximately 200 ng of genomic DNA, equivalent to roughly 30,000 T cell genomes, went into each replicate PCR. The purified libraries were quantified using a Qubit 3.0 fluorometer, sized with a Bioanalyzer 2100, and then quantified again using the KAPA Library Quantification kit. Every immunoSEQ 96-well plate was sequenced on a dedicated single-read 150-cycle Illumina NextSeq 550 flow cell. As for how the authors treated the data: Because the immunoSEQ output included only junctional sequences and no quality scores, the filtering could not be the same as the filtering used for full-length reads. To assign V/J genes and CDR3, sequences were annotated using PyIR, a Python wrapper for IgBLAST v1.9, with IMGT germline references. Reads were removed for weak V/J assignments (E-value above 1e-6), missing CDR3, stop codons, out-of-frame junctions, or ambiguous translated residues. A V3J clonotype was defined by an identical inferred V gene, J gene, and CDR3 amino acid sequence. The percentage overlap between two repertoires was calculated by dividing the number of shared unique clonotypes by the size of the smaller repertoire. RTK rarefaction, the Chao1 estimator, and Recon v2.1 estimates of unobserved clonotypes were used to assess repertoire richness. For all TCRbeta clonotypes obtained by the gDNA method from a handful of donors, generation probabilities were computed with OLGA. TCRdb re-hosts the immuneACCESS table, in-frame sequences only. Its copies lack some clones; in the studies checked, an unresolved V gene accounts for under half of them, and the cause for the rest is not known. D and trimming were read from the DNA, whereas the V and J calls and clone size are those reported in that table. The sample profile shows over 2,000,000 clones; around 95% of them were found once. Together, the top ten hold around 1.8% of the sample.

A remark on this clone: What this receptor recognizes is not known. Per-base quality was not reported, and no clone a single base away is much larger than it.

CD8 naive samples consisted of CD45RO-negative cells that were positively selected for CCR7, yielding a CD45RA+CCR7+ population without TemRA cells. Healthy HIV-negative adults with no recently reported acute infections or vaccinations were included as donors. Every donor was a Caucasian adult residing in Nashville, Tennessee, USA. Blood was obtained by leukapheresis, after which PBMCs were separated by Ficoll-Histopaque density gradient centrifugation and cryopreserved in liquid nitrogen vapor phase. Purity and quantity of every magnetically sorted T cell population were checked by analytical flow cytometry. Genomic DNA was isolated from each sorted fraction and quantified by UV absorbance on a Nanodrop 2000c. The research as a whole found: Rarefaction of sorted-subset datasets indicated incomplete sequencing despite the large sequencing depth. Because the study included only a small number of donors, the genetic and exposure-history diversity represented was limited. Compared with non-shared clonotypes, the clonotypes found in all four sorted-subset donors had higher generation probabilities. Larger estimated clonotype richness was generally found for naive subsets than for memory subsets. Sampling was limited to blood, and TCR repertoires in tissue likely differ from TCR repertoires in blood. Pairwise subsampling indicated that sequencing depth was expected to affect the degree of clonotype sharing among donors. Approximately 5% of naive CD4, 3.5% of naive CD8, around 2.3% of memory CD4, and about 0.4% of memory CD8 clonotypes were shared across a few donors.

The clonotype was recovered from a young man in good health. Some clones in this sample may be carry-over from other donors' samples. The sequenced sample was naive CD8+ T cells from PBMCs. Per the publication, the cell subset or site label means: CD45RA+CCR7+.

The nucleotide sequence reads as follows: TGCAGCGCGAAATCAGGGGGAGGCACTGAAGCTTTCTTT. It translates as CSAKSGGGTEAFF. The rearrangement combines TRBV29-1 with TRBJ1-1; TRBD1 agrees with 7 junctional bases. At the junction V is shortened by 7 bases and J by 4 bases; bases outside the gene matches: 9. The CDR1 and CDR2 encoded by the germline V gene are SQVTM and ANQGSEA. From the cysteine up to the phenylalanine, the CDR3 has a length of 13 residues. Of all the DNA, just the CDR3 is kept, 39 bases in frame from base 1. Reference TRBV29-1 and TRBJ1-1 genes cover what lies past the CDR3, so the full variable domain is SAVISQKPSRDICQRGTSLTIQCQVDSQVTMMFWYRQQPGQSLTLIATANQGSEATYESGFVIDKFPISRPNLTFSTLTVSNMSPEDSSIYLCSAKSGGGTEAFFGQGTRLTVV.